These 14 T cell receptor beta chains were all obtained from the same sample, sequenced in a study of Ad26.COV2.S vaccination and SARS-CoV-2 variants. Sequencing used immunoSEQ multiplex PCR; TCRdb keeps in-frame clones, though not all of them. The data show about 680,000 clones, with around 90% seen just once and over 1.3% held by the top ten. Sample treatment: about 20 received Ad26.COV2.S at low or high dose, single or two shots; 5 received placebo; per-sample allocation not given. Day 63 after the first injection of vaccine or placebo was the sampling time. Sequences were derived from peripheral blood, sampled in a trial of Ad26.COV2.S vaccine versus placebo. All receptors derive from a person aged 18-60 years who received the Ad26.COV2.S COVID-19 vaccine or a placebo.

The J gene is TRBJ1-1, the V gene TRBV18; D is undetermined. The length of the CDR3 is 13 residues. Germline V lookup: CDR1 KGHSH, CDR2 LQKENI. Trimming stripped 3 bases from V and 1 base from J, with 6 bases between. CDR3 DNA: TGTGCCAGCTCACCCGTCCAGAACACTGAAGCTTTCTTT. This gives the protein CASSPVQNTEAFF.

This chain joins TRBV2 and TRBJ1-1; D remains ambiguous. Germline assignment: CDR1 SNHLY and CDR2 FYNNEI. The CDR3 length is 16 residues. Trimming removed 6 bases at V and 3 bases at J, with 20 bases between. This chain's CDR3 is CASRFDPRKADTEAFF. Written as DNA, the CDR3 is TGTGCCAGCAGGTTCGACCCCCGGAAAGCGGACACTGAAGCTTTCTTT.

The chain combines TRBV7-2 with TRBJ1-5, with unresolved D. Germline-derived CDR1 and CDR2 are SGHTA and FQGNSA. The ends were cut back, 7 bases at V and 3 bases at J, with 16 bases in the middle. The CDR3 covers 15 residues. The CDR3 nucleotides are TGTGCCAGCACCCAGTCGGGGATTAACAATCAGCCCCAGCATTTT. Translating gives CASTQSGINNQPQHF.

Comments on this clone: The junction and the germline gene differ at one end; a read error may be behind it. The CDR3 loop reads CASTTDGQGPYTSDF. In DNA form, the CDR3 reads TGTGCCAGCACTACGGACGGGCAGGGCCCCTACACCTCGGACTTC. V and J are TRBV2 and TRBJ2-5; a possible D gene is TRBD1 (5 bases). The CDR3 covers 15 residues. Germline CDR1 reads SNHLY; CDR2 reads FYNNEI.

V and J are TRBV30 and TRBJ2-3, with 11 bases matching TRBD2. The germline V gene has CDR1 GTSNPN and CDR2 SVGIG (reference sequence). This CDR3 has 13 residues. J was trimmed by 15 bases and V by 4 bases; bases with no gene match: 12. In nucleotides, the CDR3 is TGTGCCTGGACCATATCTCTAGCGGGAGGCTCCTATTTT. The encoded protein is CAWTISLAGGSYF.

This clone has just a few counts. The V gene is TRBV6-5, the J gene TRBJ1-2, with D uncertain. Trimming took 7 bases from V and 5 from J, leaving 8 bases between them. There are 11 residues in the CDR3. CDR1 MNHEY and CDR2 SVGAGI come from the germline V gene. As DNA, the CDR3 is TGTGCCAGCACTGCTATTTATGGCTACACCTTC. Its translation is CASTAIYGYTF.

The gene calls are TRBV12-5 and TRBJ2-3, with 8 bases lining up with TRBD2. Germline V gene data show CDR1 as LGHNT and CDR2 as FRNRAP. The trim removed 6 bases at V and 3 bases at J, leaving 5 bases unmatched. CDR3 length: 14 amino acids. The CDR3 is CASGGSGGTDTQYF. The CDR3 nucleotides read TGTGCTAGTGGGGGGAGCGGGGGAACAGATACGCAGTATTTT. The whole variable domain, filled in from reference TRBV12-5 and TRBJ2-3, reads DARVTQTPRHKVTEMGQEVTMRCQPILGHNTVFWYRQTMMQGLELLAYFRNRAPLDDSGMPKDRFSAEMPDATLATLKIQPSEPRDSAVYFCASGGSGGTDTQYFGPGTRLTVL.

The gene calls are TRBV7-2 and TRBJ1-2; 7 bases fit TRBD1. V shed 5 bases, J shed 0 bases, and the junction held 6 bases outside the gene matches. Germline V gene lookup returns CDR1 SGHTA and CDR2 FQGNSA. The CDR3 is made up of 15 amino acids. The CDR3 sequence: CASSPGGASNYGYTF. CDR3 DNA sequence: TGTGCCAGCAGCCCAGGGGGGGCCTCTAACTATGGCTACACCTTC. The full variable domain, its missing parts supplied by reference TRBV7-2 and TRBJ1-2, is GAGVSQSPSNKVTEKGKDVELRCDPISGHTALYWYRQSLGQGLEFLIYFQGNSAPDKSGLPSDRFSAERTGGSVSTLTIQRTQQEDSAVYLCASSPGGASNYGYTFGSGTRLTVV.

The chain joins TRBV11-2 to TRBJ2-1, with 8 bases that match TRBD1. Trimming removed 4 bases from V and 6 bases from J; junction bases left unmatched: 8. The CDR3 covers 15 residues. The V gene's germline CDR1 is SGHAT and CDR2 FQNNGV. The CDR3 protein is CASSSGRGRFNEQFF. CDR3 sequence (DNA): TGTGCCAGCAGCTCCGGCAGGGGGCGTTTCAATGAGCAGTTCTTC. Full variable domain (rest looked up from reference TRBV11-2 and TRBJ2-1): EAGVAQSPRYKIIEKRQSVAFWCNPISGHATLYWYQQILGQGPKLLIQFQNNGVVDDSQLPKDRFSAERLKGVDSTLKIQPAKLEDSAVYLCASSSGRGRFNEQFFGPGTRLTVL.

In its sample, this clone was seen once. The rearrangement joins TRBV5-1 to TRBJ2-5, with TRBD2 matching 7 bases. Germline V lookup: CDR1 SGHRS, CDR2 YFSETQ. The junction had 3 bases not matched to a gene; V was cut back by 1 base and J by 0 bases. The CDR3 runs to 15 residues. The CDR3 DNA reads TGCGCCAGCAGCTTGTACGGGGGGAACCAAGAGACCCAGTACTTC. Translated: CASSLYGGNQETQYF.

The V and J genes are TRBV6-5 and TRBJ2-7; 8 positions match TRBD1. CDR3 length equals 15 residues. Germline V gives CDR1 MNHEY, CDR2 SVGAGI. J was trimmed by 0 bases and V by 6 bases; bases with no gene match: 7. The CDR3 loop is CASRKGQANSYEQYF. The CDR3 nucleotides read TGTGCCAGCAGGAAGGGACAGGCTAACTCCTACGAGCAGTACTTC.

V and J are TRBV27 and TRBJ2-5; D may match TRBD1 or TRBD2 (5 bases each). There are 14 residues in the CDR3. The germline V and J ends were trimmed by 5 bases and 2 bases, with 12 bases remaining between them. CDR1 is MNHEY, CDR2 SMNVEV, per germline (reference sequence). This CDR3 reads CASSTGRLQETQYF. The DNA for the CDR3 is TGTGCCAGCAGTACGGGACGGCTGCAAGAGACCCAGTACTTC.

As DNA, the CDR3 is TGTGCCAGCAGCTTTAAGGCAGAGCGGGAGGGCCTAGGGTACAATGAGCAGTTCTTC. Encoded protein: CASSFKAEREGLGYNEQFF. The chain recombines TRBV21-1 with TRBJ2-1; the table's D call, TRBD2, has no DNA check behind it. TRBV21-1 is shown as a pseudogene. This CDR3 is 19 amino acids long.

The chain carries TRBV9 and TRBJ2-2; 8 bases match TRBD1. Germline CDR1 reads SGDLS; CDR2 reads YYNGEE. V lost 4 bases, J lost 3 bases, and 11 bases stayed unmatched. The CDR3 sequence is 17 residues long. The CDR3 DNA is TGTGCCAGCAGCCCCCTCCGCCAGGGGGCGGACACCGGGGAGCTGTTTTTT. Translation gives CASSPLRQGADTGELFF.